Listed below are T cell receptor beta chains from one sample, sequenced in a study of early T cells in non-severe SARS-CoV-2 infection. MiXCR, run by TCRdb on the 5' RACE reads, gives a single entry per CDR3 protein. This sample has some 57,000 distinct CDR3 sequences; 5.6% occur once, and the top ten carry approximately 6.3%. Material for sequencing was whole blood. The receptors derive from an adult who was a healthcare worker with PCR-confirmed SARS-CoV-2 infection or an uninfected control (not recorded which). Both conserved end residues are part of each CDR3. A D gene is named only where the DNA matches it firmly. Clone size is stated in some rows and not others, as once, few, many or a class when expanded.

>TRBV2|.|few|TRBJ1-6
CASSEIGDRAPLHF
TGTGCCAGCAGTGAAATTGGGGATAGGGCACCCCTCCACTTT
>TRBV19|.|many|TRBJ1-1
CASSIAASRTEAFF
TGTGCCAGTAGTATTGCGGCGTCCCGCACTGAAGCTTTCTTT
>TRBV29-1|.|few|TRBJ2-1
CSPSSYNEQFF
TGCAGCCCTTCCTCCTACAATGAGCAGTTCTTC
>TRBV15|.|few|TRBJ1-1
CATSISRGGQGNTEAFF
TGTGCCACCAGCATCTCCCGGGGAGGGCAGGGGAACACTGAAGCTTTCTTT
>TRBV6-5|TRBD2|few|TRBJ2-7
CASSSVGGVVDYEQYF
TGTGCCAGCAGTTCAGTTGGGGGGGTGGTAGACTACGAGCAGTACTTC
>TRBV6-5|.|.|TRBJ2-6
CASSLRQGGFSSGANVLTF
TGTGCCAGCAGTCTCAGACAGGGAGGTTTCTCCTCTGGGGCCAACGTCCTGACTTTC
>TRBV6-5|.|.|TRBJ2-7
CASSYADRTYEQYF
TGTGCCAGCAGTTACGCGGACAGAACCTACGAGCAGTACTTC
>TRBV4-2|TRBD2|many|TRBJ2-3
CASRERGSDTQYF
TGTGCCAGCCGGGAGCGGGGGTCAGATACGCAGTATTTT
>TRBV6-4|TRBD2|few|TRBJ2-3
CASSDGRGADTQYF
TGTGCCAGCAGTGATGGGAGGGGAGCAGATACGCAGTATTTT
>TRBV11-2|.|.|TRBJ2-3
CASSVAKFSTDTQYF
TGTGCCAGCAGCGTAGCGAAGTTTAGCACAGATACGCAGTATTTT
>TRBV7-7|TRBD2|many|TRBJ2-7
CASSPRLAGAYEQYF
TGTGCTAGCAGTCCCAGACTAGCGGGGGCCTACGAGCAGTACTTC
>TRBV24-1|.|.|TRBJ2-1
CATSDRQGGSYNEQFF
TGTGCCACCAGTGATCGACAGGGAGGGAGCTACAATGAGCAGTTCTTC
>TRBV4-1|TRBD1|many|TRBJ1-1
CASSDRDGGAFF
TGCGCCAGCAGTGACAGGGACGGTGGAGCTTTCTTT
>TRBV5-1|.|many|TRBJ2-5
CASTKTGNEETQYF
TGCGCCAGCACCAAGACAGGAAACGAAGAGACCCAGTACTTC
>TRBV12-3/TRBV12-4|.|many|TRBJ1-1
CASSHGYTEAFF
TGTGCCAGCAGTCATGGATACACTGAAGCTTTCTTT
>TRBV11-2|.|.|TRBJ2-3
CASSPSWDTQYF
TGTGCCAGCAGCCCGAGTTGGGATACGCAGTATTTT
>TRBV29-1|.|.|TRBJ2-7
CSVEGGGPYEQYF
TGCAGCGTTGAGGGGGGAGGACCCTACGAGCAGTACTTC
>TRBV29-1|TRBD1|few|TRBJ1-6
CSVRQGEYSPLHF
TGCAGCGTCCGACAGGGTGAATATTCACCCCTCCACTTT
>TRBV7-2|.|few|TRBJ1-5
CASSLTRNSNQPQHF
TGTGCCAGCAGCTTAACAAGAAATAGCAATCAGCCCCAGCATTTT
>TRBV20-1|.|many|TRBJ1-3
CSADDGQAVHSGNTIYF
TGCAGTGCGGACGACGGGCAGGCGGTTCACTCTGGAAACACCATATATTTT
>TRBV5-4|.|.|TRBJ1-3
CASRLSRIGGGNTIYF
TGTGCCAGCAGGCTTAGTAGGATCGGAGGTGGAAACACCATATATTTT
>TRBV28|.|many|TRBJ1-3
CASSSGTFSGNTIYF
TGTGCCAGCAGTTCCGGGACTTTCTCTGGAAACACCATATATTTT
>TRBV6-1|.|many|TRBJ1-2
CASSEWGQIGYTF
TGTGCCAGCAGTGAATGGGGGCAGATTGGCTACACCTTC
>TRBV12-3/TRBV12-4|TRBD2|few|TRBJ2-7
CASSSSGRSLEQYF
TGTGCCAGCAGCTCTAGCGGGAGGTCCCTCGAGCAGTACTTC
>TRBV6-2/TRBV6-3|.|few|TRBJ1-1
CASSPGALRGATEAFF
TGTGCCAGCAGCCCGGGGGCACTCAGGGGTGCGACTGAAGCTTTCTTT
>TRBV7-9|.|few|TRBJ1-5
CASSLQGSLPQHF
TGTGCCAGCAGCTTACAGGGATCGTTGCCCCAGCATTTT
>TRBV29-1|.|few|TRBJ2-3
CSTRRGTSDTQYF
TGCAGCACTAGGAGGGGGACCTCAGATACGCAGTATTTT
>TRBV7-2|TRBD1|many|TRBJ2-3
CASSFQGASTDTQYF
TGTGCCAGCAGCTTCCAGGGGGCATCTACAGATACGCAGTATTTT
>TRBV10-1|TRBD1|.|TRBJ1-1
CASSGTGAEAFF
TGCGCCAGCTCCGGGACAGGGGCGGAAGCTTTCTTT
>TRBV30|.|many|TRBJ1-3
CAWSQTGGNTIYF
TGTGCCTGGAGTCAAACAGGGGGAAACACCATATATTTT
>TRBV9|TRBD2|.|TRBJ2-1
CASSRGLAGAQEQFF
TGTGCCAGCAGCAGAGGACTAGCGGGAGCGCAGGAGCAGTTCTTC
>TRBV7-2|.|many|TRBJ2-1
CASSLGLRSPDEQFF
TGTGCCAGCAGCTTAGGGTTGCGATCTCCCGATGAGCAGTTCTTC
>TRBV7-6|.|many|TRBJ2-3
CASSRWEQNTQYF
TGTGCCAGCAGCCGGTGGGAGCAAAATACGCAGTATTTT
>TRBV15|.|few|TRBJ1-2
CATSRELRGGYTF
TGTGCCACCAGCAGAGAACTCAGAGGAGGCTACACCTTC
>TRBV6-6|.|.|TRBJ2-7
CASSPSSEQYF
TGTGCCAGCAGCCCTTCCTCCGAGCAGTACTTC
>TRBV7-9|.|.|TRBJ1-5
CASSSLGRDSNQPQHF
TGTGCCAGCAGCTCTCTGGGCAGGGATAGCAATCAGCCCCAGCATTTT
>TRBV11-2|TRBD1|few|TRBJ1-6
CASSLSTGQGSPLHF
TGTGCCAGCAGCTTATCGACAGGGCAGGGGTCACCCCTCCACTTT
>TRBV15|.|many|TRBJ1-1
CATSRDLQGPRVAFF
TGTGCCACCAGCAGAGACCTACAGGGCCCGAGGGTGGCTTTCTTT
>TRBV6-2/TRBV6-3|.|many|TRBJ2-2
CASSYSAPGATGELFF
TGTGCCAGCAGTTACTCAGCCCCGGGAGCAACCGGGGAGCTGTTTTTT
>TRBV13|TRBD2|.|TRBJ2-5
CASSIGTSQETQYF
TGTGCCAGCAGCATCGGGACTAGCCAAGAGACCCAGTACTTC
>TRBV3-1|.|many|TRBJ1-1
CASSLTALGAEAFF
TGTGCCAGCAGCCTGACGGCCCTGGGCGCTGAAGCTTTCTTT
>TRBV10-3|TRBD2|many|TRBJ2-6
CAISESRGGSGANVLTF
TGTGCCATCAGTGAGTCACGGGGCGGGAGTGGAGCCAACGTCCTGACTTTC
>TRBV7-9|.|.|TRBJ1-4
CASSLSGTVLKKLFF
TGTGCCAGCAGCCTGTCCGGGACCGTCTTGAAAAAACTGTTTTTT
>TRBV7-2|TRBD1|many|TRBJ2-7
CASSLALGQASYEQYF
TGTGCCAGCAGCTTAGCGCTTGGACAGGCTTCCTACGAGCAGTACTTC
>TRBV10-2|.|many|TRBJ2-2
CASRMARGAGELFF
TGCGCCAGCAGGATGGCTCGAGGTGCCGGGGAGCTGTTTTTT
>TRBV11-2|.|.|TRBJ2-5
CASSLRPSQETQYF
TGTGCCAGCAGCTTAAGACCCTCGCAAGAGACCCAGTACTTC